A single T cell receptor beta chain is shown here with its context. The V and J ends lost 2 bases and 2 bases respectively, with 15 bases between them. CDR3 size: 16 residues. CDR1 and CDR2 (germline): SGHRS, YFSETQ. This sample was included in a study of control samples from healthy donors and cancer patients. Clones were read by immunoSEQ multiplex PCR, and TCRdb kept only the in-frame ones, dropping some. The sample includes under 200,000 clones, about 94% seen only once; the top ten take approximately 8%. This sequence joins TRBV5-1 and TRBJ2-3; D unresolved. Sequencing was carried out using blood. The sequence derives from a woman aged 40 to 50 in good health. The CDR3 DNA is TGCGCCAGCAGCTTAACTCCCTCCCCCTACACAGATACGCAGTATTTT. Amino acid sequence: CASSLTPSPYTDTQYF.